The TCR beta chain described here comes from a study of blood T cells in healthy people across ages. Donor samples were obtained from healthy Caucasian individuals from Russia, aged 6 to 90. Germline loops: CDR1 SGHRS, CDR2 YFSETQ. The CDR3 sequence is 15 residues long. V lost 4 bases to trimming and J lost 0 bases, with 11 bases between them. This clonotype was counted between two and nine times. The use of a sample-barcoded 5' primer and a J-beta primer mix characterized a second PCR of roughly 7 to 12 cycles. One entry per CDR3 protein results from TCRdb running MiXCR on the 5' RACE reads. The sample shows 700,000 to 850,000 distinct CDR3 sequences, 50% to 65% of them seen only once.

This clonotype was sampled from a man older than 75 in good health. The rearrangement joins TRBV5-1 to TRBJ2-1, with D tentatively TRBD2 (5 bases). The sequenced sample was blood. The CDR3 region has the DNA TGCGCCAGCAGCCTAACCACTAGCTCCTACAATGAGCAGTTCTTC. This sequence encodes CASSLTTSSYNEQFF.